Presented here are 31 T cell receptor beta chains from one specimen sequenced in a study of OX40 agonist ivuxolimab in advanced cancers. The assay was immunoSEQ multiplex PCR, and TCRdb's table has in-frame clones only and misses some. The sample lists 50,000 or so clones; approximately 86% were seen once. The sample consisted of CD4+ or CD8+ T cells sorted from blood, taken in a trial of the OX40 agonist ivuxolimab. The receptor set was obtained from an adult with an advanced solid tumor such as melanoma, head and neck, liver or kidney cancer.

This clone appeared a single time. The chain employs TRBV27 and TRBJ1-2, with TRBD1 identical over 10 bases. Germline CDR1 MNHEY, CDR2 SMNVEV (reference sequence). There are 15 residues in the CDR3. The junction had 10 bases not matched to a gene; V was cut back by 4 bases and J by 8 bases. The CDR3 DNA reads TGTGCCAGCAGTTCCGGGACAGGGGTGAATCGGGGCTACACCTTC. Its protein is CASSSGTGVNRGYTF.

This clone was found a few times. The chain has TRBV15 and TRBJ2-3, with D possibly TRBD2 on 7 matching bases. Per germline, CDR1 LNHNV and CDR2 YYDKDF (reference sequence). The CDR3 is made up of 18 amino acids. Deletions cut 3 bases from V and 3 bases from J, with 22 bases between. This CDR3 is CATSRSSQSGGATDTQYF. Written as DNA, the CDR3 is TGTGCCACCAGCAGGTCCTCTCAAAGTGGGGGGGCAACAGATACGCAGTATTTT.

The chain is built from TRBV6-5 and TRBJ1-5, with TRBD1 identical over 9 bases. Germline values: CDR1 MNHEY, CDR2 SVGAGI. Trimming took 5 bases from V and 9 from J; bases not matched to a gene: 8. This CDR3 spans 14 amino acids. CDR3 nucleotides: TGTGCCAGCAGTCGGACAGGGGACATATGGCCCCAGCATTTT. This codes for CASSRTGDIWPQHF.

CDR3 sequence (DNA): TGTGCCAGCGCGGTGTGGGGGCCCTCCCTAAGTAATGAGCAGTTCTTC. Its translation: CASAVWGPSLSNEQFF. This sequence joins TRBV7-3 and TRBJ2-1; D might be TRBD1 (6 bases). The CDR3 extends over 16 amino acids. Trimming took off 8 bases at V and 7 bases at J, with 24 bases between the two ends. The V gene's germline CDR1 is SGHTA and CDR2 FQGTGA.

This chain links TRBV5-6 with TRBJ1-2, with a tentative D call TRBD1 (5 bases). The CDR3 contains 13 residues. With 0 bases removed from V and 8 bases from J, the gap between germline ends came to 11 bases. Per the germline V gene, CDR1 is SGHDT and CDR2 is YYEEEE. Written as DNA, the CDR3 is TGTGCCAGCAGCTTGGGGCAGGGAGGGGGCTACACCTTC. Translating it yields CASSLGQGGGYTF.

A single count supports this clone. This is likely a read error, given that the CDR3 carries no conserved phenylalanine or tryptophan at its end. This chain uses TRBV6-1 with TRBJ1-6; no clear D. Germline-derived CDR1 and CDR2 are MNHNS and SASEGT. The V end lost 4 bases, the J end lost 10 bases, and 17 bases lay between the germline ends. The CDR3 is made up of 15 amino acids. The DNA for the CDR3 is TGTGCCAGCAGTGTCTACAGACAAGGATCATCACCCCTCCACCTT. It is translated as CASSVYRQGSSPLHL.

This chain connects TRBV13 to TRBJ2-1; 9 bases are shared with TRBD1. Germline CDR1 is PRHDT and CDR2 is FYEKMQ (reference sequence). V was clipped by 5 bases and J by 7 bases; unmatched bases: 12. The CDR3 covers 16 residues. As DNA, the CDR3 is TGTGCCAGCAGCGCCCCCGGGACAGGGCGTCCGAATGAGCAGTTCTTC. Translated: CASSAPGTGRPNEQFF.

The chain combines TRBV7-9 with TRBJ2-5, with TRBD1 identical over 7 bases. The DNA matches TRBJ2-7 better at its end, which makes the J call doubtful. The CDR3 spans 13 residues. Germline V CDR1 and CDR2: SEHNR, FQNEAQ (reference sequence). CDR3 bases: TGTGCCAGCTCCGACAGGGTTGCCTACGAGCAGTACTTC. This sequence encodes CASSDRVAYEQYF.

The chain recombines TRBV7-8 with TRBJ1-4; a weak D match, TRBD1 (6 bases). CDR3 length equals 15 residues. CDR1 SGHVS and CDR2 FQNEAQ come from the germline V gene. V was pared by 7 bases and J by 0 bases, with 12 bases between. The CDR3: CASKTGTTTNEKLFF. CDR3 sequence (DNA): TGTGCCAGCAAGACCGGGACAACAACTAATGAAAAACTGTTTTTT.

The genes are TRBV6-5 and TRBJ2-2, with D perhaps TRBD1 or TRBD2 (5 bases each). V was cut by 8 bases and J by 4 bases, with 5 bases left in between. Germline V CDR1 and CDR2: MNHEY, SVGAGI. This CDR3 has 11 amino acids. The DNA of the CDR3 is TGTGCCAGCGGGGGCACCGGGGAGCTGTTTTTT. Amino acid sequence: CASGGTGELFF.

This clone was found a few times. V gene TRBV2 combines with J gene TRBJ1-4; D may be TRBD1 (5 bases). Germline CDR1 and CDR2: SNHLY and FYNNEI. The CDR3 is 16 amino acids. V lost 0 bases and J lost 5, with 13 bases in between. DNA for the CDR3: TGTGCCAGCAGTGAAGCAAAGACAGTCTCGAATGAAAAACTGTTTTTT. Protein product: CASSEAKTVSNEKLFF.

V and J are TRBV7-9 and TRBJ1-4; D might be TRBD1 (5 bases). V shed 8 bases and J shed 4 bases, with 14 bases lying between them. The CDR3 has 14 residues. Germline V gene data show CDR1 as SEHNR and CDR2 as FQNEAQ (reference sequence). The CDR3 bases are TGTGCCAGCCGGGACGGGGTGAATAATGAAAAACTGTTTTTT. This encodes CASRDGVNNEKLFF.

The chain employs TRBV5-6 and TRBJ1-2; TRBD1 agrees at 7 bases. The CDR3 is 16 amino acids. The ends lost 3 bases at V and 1 base at J; junction bases unmatched: 9. In germline, CDR1 is SGHDT, CDR2 YYEEEE. DNA for the CDR3: TGTGCCAGCAGCTCCCACCGGGACAGCCTTAACTATGGCTACACCTTC. It encodes CASSSHRDSLNYGYTF.

The chain is built from TRBV25-1 and TRBJ2-7; 10 nucleotides match TRBD1. The CDR3 runs 16 residues. Germline V gives CDR1 MGHDK, CDR2 SYGVNS. V lost 5 bases, J lost 1 base, and 8 bases stayed unmatched. The CDR3 nucleotides read TGTGCCAGCAGTCCTGGGGGACAGGGGCGATCCTACGAGCAGTACTTC. Amino acids: CASSPGGQGRSYEQYF.

About this clone: In the same sample, other DNA sequences code for this CDR3. The gene calls are TRBV18 and TRBJ2-7; 10 nucleotides align to TRBD1. V lost 1 base, J lost 1 base, and 1 base stayed unmatched. The germline V gene has CDR1 KGHSH and CDR2 LQKENI. The CDR3 consists of 15 residues. CDR3 bases: TGTGCCAGCTCACCACAGGGACAGGGGTCCTACGAGCAGTACTTC. Protein product: CASSPQGQGSYEQYF.

V gene TRBV9 combines with J gene TRBJ2-5; D possibly matches TRBD1 or TRBD2 (5 bases each). The J call is in doubt because the DNA end fits TRBJ2-7 better. This CDR3 is built from 13 residues. Germline-derived CDR1 and CDR2 are SGDLS and YYNGEE. CDR3 sequence: CASSWDGKHEQYF. The DNA of the CDR3 is TGTGCCAGCAGCTGGGACGGGAAACACGAGCAGTACTTC.

This chain links TRBV7-9 with TRBJ2-3; D is unresolved. Trimming shortened V by 1 base and J by 4 bases, and 3 bases separated the two germline ends. Per germline, CDR1 SEHNR and CDR2 FQNEAQ (reference sequence). The CDR3 runs to 12 residues. In DNA form, the CDR3 reads TGTGCCAGCAGCTTAGGAGCAGATACGCAGTATTTT. Protein sequence: CASSLGADTQYF.

The genes are TRBV10-3 and TRBJ1-5, with D unresolved. From germline, CDR1 is ENHRY and CDR2 SYGVKD. CDR3 length: 13 amino acids. Trimming left V 0 bases short and J 6 bases short, with 6 bases between. CDR3 sequence (DNA): TGTGCCATCAGTGAGTCCCCAGGTCAGCCCCAGCATTTT. Translating it yields CAISESPGQPQHF.

The J gene is TRBJ2-3, the V gene TRBV2, with D uncertain. This CDR3 contains 14 residues. The germline V gene encodes CDR1 SNHLY and CDR2 FYNNEI. Deletions cut 5 bases from V and 1 base from J, with 10 bases between. CDR3 in DNA: TGTGCCAGCAGTATCTGGCCTGGCACAGATACGCAGTATTTT. The encoded protein is CASSIWPGTDTQYF.

This chain joins TRBV11-2 and TRBJ1-1; no clear D gene. The CDR3 consists of 17 residues. V lost 3 bases to trimming and J lost 10 bases, with 27 bases between them. Germline CDR1 is SGHAT and CDR2 is FQNNGV. Here the CDR3 reads CASSLLLGQSTHPAAFF. CDR3 sequence (DNA): TGTGCCAGCAGCTTGTTATTGGGCCAGAGCACCCACCCGGCAGCTTTCTTT.

Here the CDR3 DNA reads TGTGCCAGCACCGAGGTGGGGGGGTCCTACGAGCAGTACTTC. Translation: CASTEVGGSYEQYF. V is TRBV6-5 and J is TRBJ2-7, with 7 bases matching TRBD2. J gave up 1 base and V 7 bases, and 7 bases lay outside the gene matches. This CDR3 spans 14 amino acids. Germline V gene sequence: CDR1 MNHEY, CDR2 SVGAGI.

V gene TRBV29-1 combines with J gene TRBJ1-1, with 7 bases aligning to TRBD1. CDR1 is SQVTM and CDR2 is ANQGSEA in the germline V gene. The CDR3 has 13 amino acids. V lost 4 bases, J lost 1 base, and 3 bases stayed unmatched. The CDR3 here is CSVGQGENTEAFF. The CDR3 coding sequence is TGCAGCGTTGGACAGGGTGAGAACACTGAAGCTTTCTTT.

This rearrangement joins TRBV10-1 to TRBJ1-1; no clear D. Germline CDR1 reads WNHNN; CDR2 reads SYGVQD (reference sequence). With 4 bases removed from V and 0 bases from J, the gap between germline ends came to 6 bases. This CDR3 is built from 13 residues. The CDR3 reads CASSVGMNTEAFF. The CDR3, as DNA: TGCGCCAGCAGTGTGGGGATGAACACTGAAGCTTTCTTT.

The chain joins TRBV11-2 to TRBJ1-2; unclear D gene. Looked up from germline, CDR1 is SGHAT and CDR2 is FQNNGV. V was pared by 0 bases and J by 5 bases, with 13 bases between. There are 15 residues in the CDR3. CDR3 in amino acids: CASSLDFPSGYGYTF. The CDR3 nucleotides read TGTGCCAGCAGCTTAGATTTCCCGTCCGGTTATGGCTACACCTTC.

The J gene is TRBJ1-2, the V gene TRBV11-2, with D hard to call. Germline V gene data show CDR1 as SGHAT and CDR2 as FQNNGV. The V end was cut by 2 bases, the J end by 2 bases, with 9 bases between. This CDR3 comprises 14 residues. CDR3 in DNA: TGTGCCAGCAGCTTATCACCCGACAACTATGGCTACACCTTC. Protein: CASSLSPDNYGYTF.

This clone was seen just once. V and J are TRBV4-3 and TRBJ2-7, with 8 bases matching TRBD2. The CDR3 has 17 amino acids. V shed 0 bases, J shed 3 bases, and the junction held 10 bases outside the gene matches. The germline V gene encodes CDR1 LGHNA and CDR2 YSLEER. The CDR3 DNA is TGCGCCAGCAGCCAAGATCAGGGGCGGGGGGTTCTCTACGAGCAGTACTTC. It yields the protein CASSQDQGRGVLYEQYF.

This clone was observed once. The chain carries TRBV5-6 and TRBJ2-1; TRBD2 is a possible D gene (7 bases). CDR1 is SGHDT and CDR2 is YYEEEE in the germline V gene. V was shortened by 1 base and J by 9 bases, with 20 bases between the two germline ends. The CDR3 has 16 residues. Here the CDR3 reads CASSLWSGGLLREQFF. For the CDR3, the DNA is TGTGCCAGCAGCTTGTGGTCCGGGGGGCTTCTCCGTGAGCAGTTCTTC.

CDR3 region: CATSRARLVGRPGEQYF. The DNA of the CDR3 is TGTGCCACCAGCAGAGCTCGACTAGTGGGGCGGCCTGGGGAGCAGTACTTC. V is TRBV15 and J is TRBJ2-7; tentative D call: TRBD2 (6 bases). V was shortened by 1 base and J by 7 bases, with 23 bases between the two germline ends. The CDR3 has 17 amino acids. CDR1 is LNHNV, CDR2 YYDKDF, per germline (reference sequence). The whole variable domain, filled in from reference TRBV15 and TRBJ2-7, reads DAMVIQNPRYQVTQFGKPVTLSCSQTLNHNVMYWYQQKSSQAPKLLFHYYDKDFNNEADTPDNFQSRRPNTSFCFLDIRSPGLGDTAMYLCATSRARLVGRPGEQYFGPGTRLTVT.

The CDR3: CASSDGTGYSNQPQHF. The CDR3 bases are TGTGCCAGCAGTGATGGCACAGGTTATAGCAATCAGCCCCAGCATTTT. The V gene is TRBV2, the J gene TRBJ1-5, with a tentative D call TRBD1 (5 bases). The CDR3 loop spans 16 amino acids. Germline values: CDR1 SNHLY, CDR2 FYNNEI. V was cut by 3 bases and J by 0 bases, with 12 bases left in between.

V is TRBV4-3 and J is TRBJ1-1; D possibly corresponds to TRBD1 (6 bases). In germline, CDR1 is LGHNA, CDR2 YSLEER. The V end lost 0 bases, the J end lost 1 base, and 6 bases lay between the germline ends. The CDR3 runs 14 residues. CDR3 protein: CASSQEDRNTEAFF. In DNA, the CDR3 is TGCGCCAGCAGCCAAGAGGACAGGAACACTGAAGCTTTCTTT.

This chain links TRBV28 with TRBJ1-1; D ambiguous. The V gene lost 2 bases and the J gene lost 0 bases, with 7 bases spanning the gap. CDR3 length: 14 residues. Germline V CDR1 and CDR2: MDHEN, SYDVKM. CDR3 nucleotides: TGTGCCAGCAGTTTACCCCCACTGAACACTGAAGCTTTCTTT. This translates into CASSLPPLNTEAFF.